These 18 T cell receptor beta chains were all obtained from the same sample, sequenced in a study of blood T cell repertoires in COVID-19. Sequenced by immunoSEQ multiplex PCR; TCRdb stores in-frame clones only, minus some. Of just under 350,000 clones listed, approximately 87% are singletons. Sequenced sample: peripheral blood. All receptors come from a woman between 45 and 65 years old with COVID-19, enrolled during active disease.

The chain recombines TRBV19 with TRBJ1-1; weak D call: TRBD1 (6 bases). Germline values: CDR1 LNHDA, CDR2 SQIVND (reference sequence). Between the trimmed V and J ends, which lost 4 bases and 2 bases, there was a span of 20 bases. The CDR3 has 17 amino acids. CDR3 sequence reads: CASSTIDAGVINTEAFF. The DNA for the CDR3 is TGTGCCAGTAGTACGATAGATGCAGGGGTTATCAACACTGAAGCTTTCTTT.

The chain has TRBV19 and TRBJ1-4, with TRBD1 matching over 8 bases. This CDR3 is 11 amino acids long. The germline V gene has CDR1 LNHDA and CDR2 SQIVND (reference sequence). The V and J ends lost 7 bases and 8 bases, in that order; junction bases with no gene match: 0. CDR3 in amino acids: CASNRGEKLFF. For the CDR3, the DNA is TGTGCCAGTAACAGGGGGGAAAAACTGTTTTTT.

The V call is TRBV3-1 (or the pseudogene TRBV3-2), the J call TRBJ1-3, with TRBD1 as a possible D gene (5 bases). The germline V gene encodes CDR1 LGHDT and CDR2 YNNKEL (reference sequence). Trimming shortened V by 5 bases and J by 2 bases, and 10 bases separated the two germline ends. This CDR3 contains 14 residues. In nucleotides, the CDR3 is TGTGCCAGCAGCTTTCTGGGGCCTGGAAACACCATATATTTT. Residues: CASSFLGPGNTIYF.

The V call is TRBV3-1 (or the pseudogene TRBV3-2), the J call TRBJ2-2; D is unresolved. The germline V gene has CDR1 LGHDT and CDR2 YNNKEL (reference sequence). The V end lost 0 bases, the J end lost 2 bases, and 7 bases lay between the germline ends. The CDR3 consists of 15 residues. The CDR3 reads CASSQEGLNTGELFF. CDR3 nucleotide sequence: TGTGCCAGCAGCCAAGAGGGCCTCAACACCGGGGAGCTGTTTTTT.

The chain combines TRBV6-2 or TRBV6-3 with TRBJ2-5, with D hard to call. From germline, CDR1 is MNHEY and CDR2 SVGEGT. The CDR3 is 11 amino acids. The germline V and J ends were trimmed by 2 bases and 5 bases, with 3 bases remaining between them. As DNA, the CDR3 is TGTGCCAGCAGTTACGGCGAGACCCAGTACTTC. This translates into CASSYGETQYF.

The V gene is TRBV20-1, the J gene TRBJ2-5; D is unclear. The germline gives CDR1 DFQATT, CDR2 SNEGSKA (reference sequence). The CDR3 sequence is 11 residues long. V gave up 3 bases and J gave up 3 bases, with 5 bases separating them. CDR3 in amino acids: CSARSEETQYF. In DNA, the CDR3 is TGCAGTGCTAGGTCGGAAGAGACCCAGTACTTC.

The chain has TRBV5-5 and TRBJ2-7, with 8 positions matching TRBD2. The CDR3 covers 15 residues. Germline V gives CDR1 SGHKS, CDR2 YYEKEE (reference sequence). V trimming: 1 base; J trimming: 9 bases; junction bases outside the gene matches: 12. The CDR3 DNA is TGTGCCAGCAGCTTGATGGGGCTAGCGGGTTCGTCGCAGTACTTC. Protein product: CASSLMGLAGSSQYF.

The chain uses TRBV24-1 and TRBJ2-2, with D possibly matching TRBD2 (5 bases). This CDR3 comprises 14 residues. Germline loops: CDR1 KGHDR, CDR2 SFDVKD. V was trimmed by 9 bases and J by 3 bases, leaving 13 bases between them. The CDR3 DNA follows: TGTGCCACCGGAGGTTACGGGGACACCGGGGAGCTGTTTTTT. Its protein product is CATGGYGDTGELFF.

The genes are TRBV9 and TRBJ1-2; 7 nucleotides align to TRBD1. CDR3 length: 18 amino acids. Germline V CDR1 and CDR2: SGDLS, YYNGEE. The junction had 19 bases not matched to a gene; V was cut back by 3 bases and J by 5 bases. The chain's CDR3 is CASSGESQPGTAIYGYTF. CDR3 DNA sequence: TGTGCCAGCAGCGGAGAAAGTCAACCAGGGACAGCCATTTATGGCTACACCTTC. Complete variable domain (other parts from reference TRBV9 and TRBJ1-2): DSGVTQTPKHLITATGQRVTLRCSPRSGDLSVYWYQQSLDQGLQFLIQYYNGEERAKGNILERFSAQQFPDLHSELNLSSLELGDSALYFCASSGESQPGTAIYGYTFGSGTRLTVV.

J is TRBJ2-2 and V is TRBV18, with D maybe TRBD1 (6 bases). This CDR3 is 13 amino acids long. Trimming removed 6 bases from V and 4 bases from J, with 9 bases in between. CDR1 is KGHSH and CDR2 is LQKENI in the germline V gene. DNA of the CDR3: TGTGCCAGCTCCGGGACACTCACCGGGGAGCTGTTTTTT. This translates into CASSGTLTGELFF. The whole variable domain, remainder taken from reference TRBV18 and TRBJ2-2, is NAGVMQNPRHLVRRRGQEARLRCSPMKGHSHVYWYRQLPEEGLKFMVYLQKENIIDESGMPKERFSAEFPKEGPSILRIQQVVRGDSAAYFCASSGTLTGELFFGEGSRLTVL.

V and J are TRBV5-1 and TRBJ2-1; perhaps TRBD2 as D (6 bases). Trimming removed 0 bases at V and 4 bases at J, with 23 bases between. The germline gives CDR1 SGHRS, CDR2 YFSETQ. This CDR3 has 19 amino acids. The CDR3 reads CASSLVGLAERDKYNEQFF. As DNA, the CDR3 is TGCGCCAGCAGCTTGGTAGGGTTAGCGGAACGCGACAAGTACAATGAGCAGTTCTTC.

This chain connects TRBV6-2 or TRBV6-3 to TRBJ2-7, with 9 positions matching TRBD2. The CDR3 totals 17 residues. Germline V CDR1 and CDR2: MNHEY, SVGEGT. Unmatched junction bases numbered 8, after V lost 2 bases and J lost 0 bases. The CDR3 protein is CASSYRLAGHSSYEQYF. The CDR3 DNA sequence: TGTGCCAGCAGTTACCGCCTAGCGGGACACTCCTCCTACGAGCAGTACTTC.

This clone showed up just a few times. The chain carries TRBV5-4 and TRBJ2-3, with 9 bases lining up with TRBD2. J lost 2 bases, V lost 1 base, and 8 bases had no gene match. Germline V gene sequence: CDR1 SGHNT, CDR2 YYREEE (reference sequence). The CDR3 has 17 amino acids. CDR3 coding DNA: TGTGCCAGCAGCTTGCGGCTAGCGGGGATTCACACAGATACGCAGTATTTT. It is translated as CASSLRLAGIHTDTQYF.

The CDR3, as DNA: TGTGCCAGCAGCCGGGACTACATCTACGAGCAGTACTTC. Its translation is CASSRDYIYEQYF. This chain links TRBV14 with TRBJ2-7; 7 bases fit TRBD2. Germline lookup yields CDR1 SGHDN and CDR2 FVKESK. CDR3 length: 13 amino acids. Unmatched junction bases numbered 3, after V lost 4 bases and J lost 3 bases.

The J gene is TRBJ1-6, the V gene TRBV19; tentative D call: TRBD1 (6 bases). The CDR3 extends over 14 amino acids. Trimming cost V 5 bases and J 6 bases, with 11 bases left between them. Germline V gene data show CDR1 as LNHDA and CDR2 as SQIVND (reference sequence). The CDR3, as DNA: TGTGCCAGTAGTCATGACAGGTCTAATTCACCCCTCCACTTT. It yields the protein CASSHDRSNSPLHF.

V usage is TRBV9 and J usage is TRBJ1-4; 7 nucleotides align to TRBD1. There are 15 residues in the CDR3. V lost 3 bases to trimming and J lost 5 bases; unmatched junction nucleotides: 7. The germline CDR1 and CDR2 sequences are SGDLS and YYNGEE. CDR3 loop: CASSAGDSLNEKLFF. In nucleotides, the CDR3 is TGTGCCAGCAGCGCGGGGGACAGCCTCAATGAAAAACTGTTTTTT.

This chain joins TRBV5-1 and TRBJ1-1; D gene unclear. CDR1 SGHRS and CDR2 YFSETQ come from the germline V gene. The V end lost 2 bases, the J end lost 8 bases, and 10 bases lay between the germline ends. The CDR3 is 12 residues long. The CDR3 nucleotides read TGCGCCAGCAGCTTCGACACCGGAGAAGCTTTCTTT. Its translation is CASSFDTGEAFF.

The rearrangement joins TRBV18 to TRBJ2-7, with 13 nucleotides matching TRBD2. CDR3 length equals 16 residues. Germline lookup yields CDR1 KGHSH and CDR2 LQKENI. Germline trimming cut 4 bases from V and 2 bases from J; bases unmatched to any gene: 5. The CDR3 loop is CASSRGGTSGTYEQYF. The CDR3 region has the DNA TGTGCCAGCTCACGAGGGGGGACTAGCGGGACCTACGAGCAGTACTTC.